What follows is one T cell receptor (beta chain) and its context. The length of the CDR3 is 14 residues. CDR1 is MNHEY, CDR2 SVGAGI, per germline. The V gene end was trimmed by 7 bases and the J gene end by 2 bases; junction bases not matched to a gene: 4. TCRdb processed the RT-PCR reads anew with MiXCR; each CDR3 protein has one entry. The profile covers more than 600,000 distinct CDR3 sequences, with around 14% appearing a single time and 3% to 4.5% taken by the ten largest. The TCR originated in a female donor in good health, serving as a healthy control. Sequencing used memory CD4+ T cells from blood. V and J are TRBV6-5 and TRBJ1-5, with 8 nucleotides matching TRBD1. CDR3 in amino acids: CASNPGQGNQPQHF. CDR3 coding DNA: TGTGCCAGCAATCCGGGACAGGGCAATCAGCCCCAGCATTTT.